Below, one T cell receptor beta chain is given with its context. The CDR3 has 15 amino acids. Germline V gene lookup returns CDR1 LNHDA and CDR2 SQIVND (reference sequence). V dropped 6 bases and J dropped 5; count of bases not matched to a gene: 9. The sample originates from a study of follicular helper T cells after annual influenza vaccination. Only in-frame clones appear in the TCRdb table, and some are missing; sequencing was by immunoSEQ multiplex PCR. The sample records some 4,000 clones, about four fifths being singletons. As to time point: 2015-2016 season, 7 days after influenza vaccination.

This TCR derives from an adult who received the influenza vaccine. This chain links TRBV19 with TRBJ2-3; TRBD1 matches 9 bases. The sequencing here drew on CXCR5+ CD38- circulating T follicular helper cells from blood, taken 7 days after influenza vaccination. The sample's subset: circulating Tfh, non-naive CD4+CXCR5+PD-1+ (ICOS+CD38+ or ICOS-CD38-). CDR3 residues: CASRPQDRGKDTQYF. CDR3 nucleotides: TGTGCCAGTAGGCCTCAGGACAGGGGAAAAGATACGCAGTATTTT.